This T cell receptor beta chain stems from a study of blood T cell repertoires in COVID-19. About the research overall: The United States, Italy and Spain supplied acute and convalescent COVID-19 samples. Sample material is recorded as cDNA or gDNA derived from T cells, B-cell-depleted T cells, or PBMCs.

Here immunoSEQ multiplex PCR was the method, and the copy in TCRdb shows in-frame clones only, minus some. The top ten clones hold about 3.9% of a sample with some 360,000 clones, approximately 90% of them seen once. Seattle patient enrollment occurred during active infection, with longitudinal follow-up thereafter. Trimming cost V 6 bases and J 1 base, with 15 bases left between them. Germline V gene sequence: CDR1 SEHNR, CDR2 FQNEAQ (reference sequence). The length of the CDR3 is 15 residues. The genes are TRBV7-9 and TRBJ2-5, with a possible D match to TRBD1 (5 bases). This TCR was sampled from a woman in her fifties or sixties with COVID-19, enrolled during active disease. The sample was peripheral blood. Written as DNA, the CDR3 is TGTGCCAGCAGTTCTAGTGGTGGGGCCCAAGAGACCCAGTACTTC. Residues: CASSSSGGAQETQYF.